This T cell receptor (beta chain) was captured by sequencing in a study of CXCR3-negative and CXCR3-positive naive CD8 T cells. Whole-study results and caveats: TRB CDR3 hydrophobicity was greater in CXCR3-positive naive cells than in CXCR3-negative naive cells.

Naive CD8+ T cells were CD45RO-CCR7+CD27+CD95-. This clonotype is medium-sized by frequency. Its specificity is unknown. Libraries of TRB cDNA were made by 5' RACE and carried UMIs. TCRdb reprocessed the 5' RACE reads and keeps a single row for each CDR3 protein, giving no DNA. Here the sample table reports about 5,900 distinct CDR3 sequences. The CDR3 is 13 residues long. The germline gives CDR1 SGHTA, CDR2 FQGNSA. The specimen sequenced was naive CXCR3- CD8+ T cells from blood. As to subset: CD45RO-CCR7+CD27+CD95- naive CD8+ T cells lacking CXCR3 (TNR3-). The clonotype originates from a human donor in good health. Some clones in this sample may be carry-over from other donors' samples. V gene TRBV7-2 combines with J gene TRBJ2-2; TCRdb names TRBD1, which stays unverified in the absence of DNA. This chain's CDR3 is CASSLSGTGELFF. Supplemented by reference TRBV7-2 and TRBJ2-2, the full variable domain reads GAGVSQSPSNKVTEKGKDVELRCDPISGHTALYWYRQSLGQGLEFLIYFQGNSAPDKSGLPSDRFSAERTGGSVSTLTIQRTQQEDSAVYLCASSLSGTGELFFGEGSRLTVL.